This entry lists 16 T cell receptor beta chains sequenced from one sample in a study of early T cells in non-severe SARS-CoV-2 infection. Via MiXCR, TCRdb re-called the 5' RACE reads, giving one row per CDR3 protein. The sample contains tens of thousands of distinct CDR3 sequences, 18% of which appear only once. Source: whole blood, taken at baseline. These receptors were taken from an adult who was a healthcare worker with PCR-confirmed SARS-CoV-2 infection or an uninfected control (not recorded which).

The chain recombines TRBV5-1 with TRBJ1-2, with D perhaps matching TRBD1 (5 bases). Trimming left V 0 bases short and J 4 bases short, with 7 bases between. CDR1 and CDR2 from the germline V gene are SGHRS and YFSETQ. The CDR3 consists of 13 residues. CDR3 in amino acids: CASSLGQTYGYTF. CDR3 DNA: TGCGCCAGCAGCTTGGGACAGACCTATGGCTACACCTTC.

This clonotype was counted a few times. This rearrangement joins TRBV4-2 to TRBJ2-2, with TRBD1 matching 7 bases. The V gene's germline CDR1 is LGHNA and CDR2 YNFKEQ. After removal of 2 bases from V and 7 bases from J, the junction contained 10 bases not matched to a gene. The CDR3 is 16 residues long. CDR3 residues: CASSQTGQEISGELFF. Written as DNA, the CDR3 is TGTGCCAGCAGCCAAACCGGACAGGAGATAAGCGGGGAGCTGTTTTTT.

V is TRBV18 and J is TRBJ1-2; D gene ambiguous. The CDR3 is 13 amino acids. Germline values: CDR1 KGHSH, CDR2 LQKENI. Trimming took off 3 bases at V and 6 bases at J, with 11 bases between the two ends. In DNA form, the CDR3 reads TGTGCCAGCTCACCTGCCGGGGTCGATGGCTACACCTTC. It codes for CASSPAGVDGYTF.

V usage is TRBV2 and J usage is TRBJ2-2; no definite D call. The CDR3 loop spans 12 amino acids. Germline loops: CDR1 SNHLY, CDR2 FYNNEI. V shed 6 bases and J shed 1 base, with 3 bases lying between them. Here the CDR3 reads CASRRNTGELFF. As DNA, the CDR3 is TGTGCCAGCAGGAGGAACACCGGGGAGCTGTTTTTT. Variable domain in full (rest from reference TRBV2 and TRBJ2-2): EPEVTQTPSHQVTQMGQEVILRCVPISNHLYFYWYRQILGQKVEFLVSFYNNEISEKSEIFDDQFSVERPDGSNFTLKIRSTKLEDSAMYFCASRRNTGELFFGEGSRLTVL.

The chain recombines TRBV29-1 with TRBJ2-1; no definite D call. Trimming shortened V by 4 bases and J by 7 bases, and 5 bases separated the two germline ends. The CDR3 is made up of 10 amino acids. Germline assignment: CDR1 SQVTM and CDR2 ANQGSEA. In DNA form, the CDR3 reads TGCAGCGTTGGGAGTAATGAGCAGTTCTTC. Protein sequence: CSVGSNEQFF.

In nucleotides, the CDR3 is TGTGCCAGCAGCCGGGACCCCCCCGGGAGCAACACAGATACGCAGTATTTT. Protein: CASSRDPPGSNTDTQYF. This chain links TRBV3-1 with TRBJ2-3; TRBD2 might be the D (6 bases). V shed 4 bases and J shed 2 bases, with 19 bases lying between them. The CDR3 totals 17 residues. Germline V gene sequence: CDR1 LGHDT, CDR2 YNNKEL (reference sequence).

The chain links TRBV9 to TRBJ2-1; no definite D call. The CDR3 length is 11 residues. Trimming left V 3 bases short and J 5 bases short, with 3 bases between. The germline V gene has CDR1 SGDLS and CDR2 YYNGEE. This CDR3 reads CASSAHNEQFF. The DNA for the CDR3 is TGTGCCAGCAGCGCCCACAATGAGCAGTTCTTC.

This clonotype has just a few counts. This sequence joins TRBV20-1 and TRBJ1-4; tentative D call: TRBD1 (6 bases). V was cut by 3 bases and J by 4 bases, with 12 bases left in between. This CDR3 region has 14 residues. CDR1 and CDR2 (germline): DFQATT, SNEGSKA (reference sequence). The CDR3 reads CSASMGAHNEKLFF. The CDR3 DNA is TGCAGTGCTAGTATGGGGGCCCATAATGAAAAACTGTTTTTT.

This clonotype was seen only a few times. The J gene is TRBJ2-1, the V gene TRBV12-3 or TRBV12-4, with 7 bases identical to TRBD1. The CDR3 consists of 13 residues. The V gene end was trimmed by 5 bases and the J gene end by 6 bases; junction bases not matched to a gene: 4. CDR3 protein: CASSRDSLNEQFF. In DNA form, the CDR3 reads TGTGCCAGCAGTCGGGACAGTCTCAATGAGCAGTTCTTC.

At least ten counts were recorded for this clonotype. V and J are TRBV6-5 and TRBJ2-6; 10 bases fit TRBD1. This CDR3 is 17 amino acids long. Germline trimming cut 6 bases from V and 2 bases from J; bases unmatched to any gene: 7. CDR1 and CDR2 (germline): MNHEY, SVGAGI. Here the CDR3 reads CASRHGQGVPGANVLTF. In DNA, the CDR3 is TGTGCCAGCAGACACGGACAGGGGGTGCCTGGGGCCAACGTCCTGACTTTC.

This clonotype was detected only a few times. The chain joins TRBV7-9 to TRBJ1-2; D ambiguous. Germline V gives CDR1 SEHNR, CDR2 FQNEAQ (reference sequence). The V and J ends lost 5 bases and 7 bases respectively, with 20 bases between them. This CDR3 is 15 amino acids long. The CDR3 here is CASSTQQVSEAGYTF. The CDR3 bases are TGTGCCAGCAGCACCCAGCAAGTCTCGGAGGCTGGCTACACCTTC.

In this sample, this clonotype turned up a few times. The CDR3 spells CASSQGQGTEAFF. The DNA for the CDR3 is TGTGCCAGCTCGCAGGGACAGGGAACTGAAGCTTTCTTT. The chain has TRBV18 and TRBJ1-1; 9 nucleotides line up with TRBD1. The CDR3 spans 13 residues. Trimming cost V 6 bases and J 5 bases; bases outside gene matches: 4. The germline gives CDR1 KGHSH, CDR2 LQKENI.

V and J are TRBV19 and TRBJ2-2; unclear D gene. With 7 bases removed from V and 1 base from J, the gap between germline ends came to 7 bases. CDR3 length: 13 amino acids. Germline V CDR1 and CDR2: LNHDA, SQIVND (reference sequence). For the CDR3, the DNA is TGTGCCAGTAATGAGCAGAACACCGGGGAGCTGTTTTTT. It translates to CASNEQNTGELFF. The whole variable domain, filled in from reference TRBV19 and TRBJ2-2, reads DGGITQSPKYLFRKEGQNVTLSCEQNLNHDAMYWYRQDPGQGLRLIYYSQIVNDFQKGDIAEGYSVSREKKESFPLTVTSAQKNPTAFYLCASNEQNTGELFFGEGSRLTVL.

This clonotype was detected a few times. The V call is TRBV6-5, the J call TRBJ1-1; D gene uncertain. This CDR3 region has 14 residues. Germline CDR1 reads MNHEY; CDR2 reads SVGAGI. V was pared by 6 bases and J by 0 bases, with 11 bases between. CDR3 in DNA: TGTGCCAGCAGCCAAACGGGAATGAACACTGAAGCTTTCTTT. Translated, it gives CASSQTGMNTEAFF.

V usage is TRBV29-1 and J usage is TRBJ2-1; D possibly corresponds to TRBD1 (5 bases). The CDR3 length is 14 residues. V lost 1 base, J lost 7 bases, and 14 bases lay in between. Germline assignment: CDR1 SQVTM and CDR2 ANQGSEA. The CDR3 region has the DNA TGCAGCGTTGAAGGCACAGGTGGGAAGAATGAGCAGTTCTTC. The encoded protein is CSVEGTGGKNEQFF.

This clonotype was seen more than once but under ten times. The rearrangement joins TRBV6-1 to TRBJ1-1, with D perhaps TRBD1 (5 bases). V lost 9 bases and J 4 bases, leaving 18 bases between the germline ends. From germline, CDR1 is MNHNS and CDR2 SASEGT. The CDR3 runs to 14 residues. As DNA, the CDR3 is TGTGCCAGTGAGTGGGGGACGGGGGGCACTGAAGCTTTCTTT. Its translation: CASEWGTGGTEAFF.